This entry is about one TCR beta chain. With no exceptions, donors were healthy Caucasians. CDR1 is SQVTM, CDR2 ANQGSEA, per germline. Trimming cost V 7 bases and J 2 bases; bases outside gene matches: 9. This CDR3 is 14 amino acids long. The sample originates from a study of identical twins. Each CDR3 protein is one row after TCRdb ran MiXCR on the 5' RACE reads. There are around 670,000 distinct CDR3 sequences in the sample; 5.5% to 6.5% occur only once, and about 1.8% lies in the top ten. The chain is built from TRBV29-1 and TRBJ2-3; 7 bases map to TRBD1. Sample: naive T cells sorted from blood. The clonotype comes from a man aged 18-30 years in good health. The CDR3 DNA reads TGCAGCGCTCCTCGACAGGGTTTCACAGATACGCAGTATTTT. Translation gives CSAPRQGFTDTQYF.